The 27 T cell receptor beta chains below were found in one sample sequenced in a study of T cell responses to AZD1222 COVID-19 vaccine. Measured with immunoSEQ multiplex PCR; TCRdb has only the in-frame clones, and not every one. The profile shows about 110,000 clones, about 95% of them singletons. This specimen consisted of peripheral blood, obtained 28 days after the second AZD1222 dose. These receptors originate from an adult who received the AZD1222 COVID-19 vaccine.

The chain recombines TRBV10-3 with TRBJ1-2; maybe TRBD1 (6 bases). CDR1 and CDR2 from the germline V gene are ENHRY and SYGVKD. V was shortened by 1 base and J by 3 bases, with 12 bases between the two germline ends. CDR3 length equals 15 residues. The CDR3 is CAISEFGGEDYGYTF. In DNA form, the CDR3 reads TGTGCCATCAGTGAGTTTGGGGGCGAGGACTATGGCTACACCTTC.

This clone was seen only once. The chain carries TRBV6-1 and TRBJ1-6; D ambiguous. The ends were cut back, 2 bases at V and 11 bases at J, with 16 bases in the middle. The germline V gene encodes CDR1 MNHNS and CDR2 SASEGT. This CDR3 spans 15 amino acids. DNA for the CDR3: TGTGCCAGCAGTGAATCGGGGAAGGGAAGGGCACCCCTCCACTTT. Its protein is CASSESGKGRAPLHF.

The V call is TRBV14, the J call TRBJ1-1; D not resolved. Trimming took 1 base from V and 1 from J, leaving 4 bases between them. Germline loops: CDR1 SGHDN, CDR2 FVKESK. The CDR3 has 13 amino acids. The CDR3, as DNA: TGTGCCAGCAGCCAAGGCGGGAACACTGAAGCTTTCTTT. Its translation: CASSQGGNTEAFF.

CDR3 amino acids: CASSPRRNSNYGYTF. CDR3 DNA sequence: TGTGCCAGCAGCCCCCGTAGGAATTCTAACTATGGCTACACCTTC. The V and J genes are TRBV6-4 and TRBJ1-2; D gene ambiguous. Trimming shortened V by 6 bases and J by 0 bases, and 14 bases separated the two germline ends. The CDR3 spans 15 residues. Germline CDR1 reads MRHNA; CDR2 reads SNTAGT.

This chain connects TRBV6-1 to TRBJ2-7; tentatively, D is TRBD1 or TRBD2 (5 bases each). The germline V gene encodes CDR1 MNHNS and CDR2 SASEGT. This CDR3 is 14 amino acids long. Between the trimmed V and J ends, which lost 0 bases and 0 bases, there was a span of 6 bases. The CDR3 here is CASSEAGDSYEQYF. The DNA of the CDR3 is TGTGCCAGCAGTGAAGCGGGGGACTCCTACGAGCAGTACTTC.

The genes are TRBV5-1 and TRBJ2-2; 10 bases are a match to TRBD1. There are 14 residues in the CDR3. Germline-derived CDR1 and CDR2 are SGHRS and YFSETQ. Trimming at V came to 4 bases and at J to 5 bases, leaving 2 bases not matched to a gene. CDR3 coding DNA: TGCGCCAGCAGCCCGGGACAGGGGACCGGGGAGCTGTTTTTT. Protein sequence: CASSPGQGTGELFF.

This clone was seen once. The CDR3 protein is CATSDTSGGPQHF. CDR3 sequence (DNA): TGTGCCACCAGTGATACCTCAGGGGGACCCCAGCATTTT. The gene calls are TRBV24-1 and TRBJ1-5; 7 positions agree with TRBD1. The CDR3 runs to 13 residues. Germline trimming cut 3 bases from V and 10 bases from J; bases unmatched to any gene: 5. CDR1 is KGHDR and CDR2 is SFDVKD in the germline V gene.

This clone showed up just a few times. This chain uses TRBV6-5 with TRBJ1-6; possibly TRBD1 for D (5 bases). The V end lost 5 bases, the J end lost 7 bases, and 12 bases lay between the germline ends. The CDR3 sequence is 14 residues long. CDR1 is MNHEY and CDR2 is SVGAGI in the germline V gene. CDR3 protein: CASSKMTVNSPLHF. DNA for the CDR3: TGTGCCAGCAGTAAAATGACAGTAAATTCACCCCTCCACTTT.

This clone was recorded once. The V and J genes are TRBV5-1 and TRBJ2-7, with 7 bases fitting TRBD2. CDR3 length equals 14 residues. Per the germline V gene, CDR1 is SGHRS and CDR2 is YFSETQ. The junction had 4 bases not matched to a gene; V was cut back by 1 base and J by 3 bases. In nucleotides, the CDR3 is TGCGCCAGCAGCTTGATTGCGGGAGACTACGAGCAGTACTTC. Translating it yields CASSLIAGDYEQYF.

V gene TRBV18 combines with J gene TRBJ2-1, with D tentatively TRBD2 (5 bases). Germline CDR1 and CDR2: KGHSH and LQKENI. The V gene lost 5 bases and the J gene lost 0 bases, with 8 bases spanning the gap. The CDR3 runs 14 residues. CDR3 DNA: TGTGCCAGCTCATTGAGGGACTCCTACAATGAGCAGTTCTTC. Protein: CASSLRDSYNEQFF.

V usage is TRBV3-1 (or the pseudogene TRBV3-2) and J usage is TRBJ1-2, with 8 bases that match TRBD1. The junction had 5 bases not matched to a gene; V was cut back by 2 bases and J by 6 bases. The CDR3 is made up of 14 amino acids. The V gene's germline CDR1 is LGHDT and CDR2 YNNKEL (reference sequence). CDR3 amino acids: CASSQIQTGDGYTF. The DNA for the CDR3 is TGTGCCAGCAGCCAAATCCAGACAGGGGATGGCTACACCTTC.

The CDR3 sequence is CASSATGQGPTGELFF. CDR3 nucleotide sequence: TGTGCCAGCAGCGCGACAGGACAGGGCCCGACCGGGGAGCTGTTTTTT. This chain connects TRBV9 to TRBJ2-2; 8 bases map to TRBD1. V dropped 3 bases and J dropped 5; count of bases not matched to a gene: 9. Germline V gene data show CDR1 as SGDLS and CDR2 as YYNGEE. There are 16 residues in the CDR3.

The chain carries TRBV5-1 and TRBJ2-3, with TRBD2 matching over 8 bases. There are 15 residues in the CDR3. Germline assignment: CDR1 SGHRS and CDR2 YFSETQ. J was trimmed by 1 base and V by 4 bases; bases with no gene match: 5. The CDR3 DNA reads as TGCGCCAGCAGCCGGACTAGCTGGGGCACAGATACGCAGTATTTT. Translating gives CASSRTSWGTDTQYF.

The rearrangement uses TRBV4-1 and TRBJ2-7; TRBD1 matches at 7 bases. Germline trimming cut 2 bases from V and 5 bases from J; bases unmatched to any gene: 6. Germline V gene data show CDR1 as MGHRA and CDR2 as YSYEKL. The CDR3 consists of 14 residues. The CDR3 DNA follows: TGCGCCAGCAGCCAACCAGACAGGGTGGACGAGCAGTACTTC. Encoded protein: CASSQPDRVDEQYF.

The chain joins TRBV2 to TRBJ2-1; possibly TRBD2 for D (5 bases). Germline V CDR1 and CDR2: SNHLY, FYNNEI. CDR3 size: 14 residues. With 8 bases removed from V and 5 bases from J, the gap between germline ends came to 16 bases. CDR3 residues: CASLTTREHNEQFF. The CDR3 region has the DNA TGTGCCAGCCTGACCACTAGGGAACACAATGAGCAGTTCTTC.

The chain couples TRBV27 to TRBJ2-1; a weak D match, TRBD2 (5 bases). Germline V gene lookup returns CDR1 MNHEY and CDR2 SMNVEV (reference sequence). The CDR3 has 12 amino acids. V dropped 6 bases and J dropped 15 bases, with 18 bases sitting between them. The CDR3 DNA reads TGTGCCAGCAGGCCTCCCCGGGGTGGGTTGTTCTTC. Amino acid sequence: CASRPPRGGLFF.

This chain connects TRBV7-6 to TRBJ2-2; D possibly corresponds to TRBD1 (6 bases). The CDR3 loop spans 17 amino acids. Germline V gene data show CDR1 as SGHVS and CDR2 as FNYEAQ. Trimming took off 1 base at V and 2 bases at J, with 14 bases between the two ends. CDR3 DNA: TGTGCCAGCAGCTTAGAGGCCGGGACAACAAACACCGGGGAGCTGTTTTTT. This encodes CASSLEAGTTNTGELFF.

The DNA of the CDR3 is TGTGCCAGCGACGGAGTGGGTTTGGCCACTGAAGCTTTCTTT. Encoded protein: CASDGVGLATEAFF. V is TRBV19 and J is TRBJ1-1, with D unclear. V was cut by 9 bases and J by 4 bases, with 18 bases left in between. The CDR3 is 14 residues long. Per germline, CDR1 LNHDA and CDR2 SQIVND (reference sequence).

Here the CDR3 reads CASSLPGQGYTF. CDR3 DNA sequence: TGTGCCAGCAGCTTACCGGGACAAGGCTACACCTTC. The chain has TRBV7-9 and TRBJ1-2, with D possibly TRBD1 on 6 matching bases. Trimming left V 2 bases short and J 8 bases short, with 9 bases between. The V gene's germline CDR1 is SEHNR and CDR2 FQNEAQ (reference sequence). The CDR3 spans 12 residues.

The chain recombines TRBV19 with TRBJ2-7; possibly TRBD1 for D (6 bases). The CDR3 spans 15 residues. Germline V gives CDR1 LNHDA, CDR2 SQIVND (reference sequence). V was shortened by 1 base and J by 2 bases, with 12 bases between the two germline ends. The DNA of the CDR3 is TGTGCCAGTAGTATAGCAGGGGATTTACCCTACGAGCAGTACTTC. Translating it yields CASSIAGDLPYEQYF.

This clone was observed once. The chain uses TRBV19 and TRBJ1-2; 7 bases map to TRBD1. The germline V gene encodes CDR1 LNHDA and CDR2 SQIVND (reference sequence). V lost 7 bases to trimming and J lost 6 bases; unmatched junction nucleotides: 14. This CDR3 is built from 15 residues. The CDR3 DNA reads TGTGCCAGTAACGACTTAGCACAGGGGTTCAATGGCTACACCTTC. Amino acids: CASNDLAQGFNGYTF.

The J gene is TRBJ1-1, the V gene TRBV12-3 or TRBV12-4; unclear D gene. The length of the CDR3 is 13 residues. Between the trimmed V and J ends, which lost 2 bases and 1 base, there was a span of 5 bases. CDR3 sequence (DNA): TGTGCCAGCAGTTTACGGGGGAACACTGAAGCTTTCTTT. Translating it yields CASSLRGNTEAFF.

The rearrangement uses TRBV5-1 and TRBJ1-1; 7 bases are a match to TRBD1. In germline, CDR1 is SGHRS, CDR2 YFSETQ. The CDR3 has 15 amino acids. After removal of 1 base from V and 1 base from J, the junction contained 4 bases not matched to a gene. CDR3 nucleotide sequence: TGCGCCAGCAGCTTGCTTCGACAGGGGAACACTGAAGCTTTCTTT. This codes for CASSLLRQGNTEAFF.

The chain employs TRBV6-6 and TRBJ2-3; TRBD2 matches 8 bases. With V trimmed by 5 bases and J by 8 bases, 12 bases remained unmatched. Germline lookup yields CDR1 MNHNY and CDR2 SVGAGI (reference sequence). This CDR3 is built from 15 residues. CDR3 nucleotide sequence: TGTGCCAGCAGTGGCCTCGCTCCAAGCGGGGGTACGCAGTATTTT. This translates into CASSGLAPSGGTQYF.

The CDR3 loop reads CSVRDRGWGNEQFF. The CDR3 DNA is TGCAGCGTACGTGACAGGGGTTGGGGCAATGAGCAGTTCTTC. The chain carries TRBV29-1 and TRBJ2-1; 8 bases fit TRBD1. The length of the CDR3 is 14 residues. Germline trimming cut 6 bases from V and 6 bases from J; bases unmatched to any gene: 10. Germline CDR1 is SQVTM and CDR2 is ANQGSEA.

The V call is TRBV18, the J call TRBJ1-5; 8 bases map to TRBD1. Germline assignment: CDR1 KGHSH and CDR2 LQKENI. The ends lost 1 base at V and 0 bases at J; junction bases unmatched: 2. The CDR3 is 16 residues long. The DNA for the CDR3 is TGTGCCAGCTCACCACTACAGGGGGTTAGCAATCAGCCCCAGCATTTT. It codes for CASSPLQGVSNQPQHF. Complete variable domain (other parts from reference TRBV18 and TRBJ1-5): NAGVMQNPRHLVRRRGQEARLRCSPMKGHSHVYWYRQLPEEGLKFMVYLQKENIIDESGMPKERFSAEFPKEGPSILRIQQVVRGDSAAYFCASSPLQGVSNQPQHFGDGTRLSIL.

The chain recombines TRBV5-8 with TRBJ1-5; TRBD1 might be the D (5 bases). The CDR3 is 12 residues long. CDR1 is SGHTS and CDR2 is YDEGEE in the germline V gene. V lost 5 bases, J lost 7 bases, and 10 bases lay in between. The CDR3 DNA reads TGTGCCAGCAGTGGGGGTGGGCAGCCCCAGCATTTT. It codes for CASSGGGQPQHF.